These 23 T cell receptor beta chains were all obtained from the same sample, sequenced in a study of T cell responses to AZD1222 COVID-19 vaccine. Generated by immunoSEQ multiplex PCR, the TCRdb table keeps only in-frame clones and is missing some. Altogether approximately 42,000 clones are present, 88% being singletons, with the ten largest covering just under 25%. Sample: peripheral blood, taken 28 days after the second AZD1222 dose. Source of these receptors: an adult who received the AZD1222 COVID-19 vaccine.

The gene calls are TRBV7-8 and TRBJ1-3, with a weak D call TRBD1 (6 bases). V dropped 2 bases and J dropped 4 bases, with 18 bases sitting between them. CDR3 length equals 17 residues. Germline CDR1 SGHVS, CDR2 FQNEAQ. The CDR3 here is CASSLLETQGLGNTIYF. CDR3 nucleotide sequence: TGTGCCAGCAGCTTATTAGAGACCCAGGGGCTCGGAAACACCATATATTTT.

The genes are TRBV18 and TRBJ2-7; 11 bases align to TRBD1. J gave up 6 bases and V 3 bases, and 4 bases lay outside the gene matches. The CDR3 loop spans 14 amino acids. Germline CDR1 reads KGHSH; CDR2 reads LQKENI. The DNA for the CDR3 is TGTGCCAGCTCACCCGGACAGGGGGCTGGCGAGCAGTACTTC. Residues: CASSPGQGAGEQYF.

This chain uses TRBV7-2 with TRBJ2-7; 9 bases align to TRBD2. The CDR3 runs to 16 residues. Germline V CDR1 and CDR2: SGHTA, FQGNSA. The V segment lost 1 base and the J segment 0 bases; nucleotides outside the gene matches: 4. The CDR3 bases are TGTGCCAGCAGCTTAGACAGCGGGGGGACCTCCTACGAGCAGTACTTC. Protein sequence: CASSLDSGGTSYEQYF.

This chain links TRBV7-2 with TRBJ2-1, with unresolved D. V lost 3 bases, J lost 2 bases, and 11 bases lay in between. CDR1 SGHTA and CDR2 FQGNSA come from the germline V gene. This CDR3 is 15 amino acids long. The CDR3 protein is CASSFREDPYNEQFF. The DNA for the CDR3 is TGTGCCAGCAGCTTTCGAGAGGACCCCTACAATGAGCAGTTCTTC.

The gene calls are TRBV7-9 and TRBJ2-5, with 8 bases matching TRBD2. V gave up 8 bases and J gave up 7 bases; unmatched junction bases: 9. This CDR3 region has 13 residues. Germline values: CDR1 SEHNR, CDR2 FQNEAQ (reference sequence). The CDR3 nucleotides read TGTGCCAGCGAGGTAGCGGGGCGAGCGACCCAGTACTTC. It specifies CASEVAGRATQYF.

The CDR3 sequence is CASSSRDAGGEKLFF. The CDR3, as DNA: TGTGCCAGCAGCTCCAGGGACGCCGGTGGGGAAAAACTGTTTTTT. This rearrangement joins TRBV7-8 to TRBJ1-4; D might be TRBD1 (5 bases). V dropped 4 bases and J dropped 8 bases, with 17 bases sitting between them. The CDR3 covers 15 residues. CDR1 SGHVS and CDR2 FQNEAQ come from the germline V gene.

V and J are TRBV5-4 and TRBJ1-1, with D possibly being TRBD1 (5 bases). Looked up from germline, CDR1 is SGHNT and CDR2 is YYREEE (reference sequence). The CDR3 covers 17 residues. V was pared by 0 bases and J by 0 bases, with 15 bases between. The CDR3 here is CASSLDLGGGVNTEAFF. The CDR3 nucleotides read TGTGCCAGCAGCTTGGATCTCGGTGGGGGAGTGAACACTGAAGCTTTCTTT. Complete variable domain (other parts from reference TRBV5-4 and TRBJ1-1): ETGVTQSPTHLIKTRGQQVTLRCSSQSGHNTVSWYQQALGQGPQFIFQYYREEENGRGNFPPRFSGLQFPNYSSELNVNALELDDSALYLCASSLDLGGGVNTEAFFGQGTRLTVV.

In this sample, this clone turned up once. J is TRBJ2-7 and V is TRBV6-1, with 7 bases that match TRBD2. The CDR3 spans 16 residues. Germline V CDR1 and CDR2: MNHNS, SASEGT. The trim removed 4 bases at V and 0 bases at J, leaving 9 bases unmatched. CDR3 region: CASSAWGLADSYEQYF. CDR3 nucleotides: TGTGCCAGCAGTGCGTGGGGCCTAGCGGACTCCTACGAGCAGTACTTC.

The chain recombines TRBV29-1 with TRBJ1-1; TRBD1 agrees at 8 bases. CDR3 size: 15 residues. The V gene end was trimmed by 5 bases and the J gene end by 4 bases; junction bases not matched to a gene: 12. CDR1 and CDR2 (germline): SQVTM, ANQGSEA. For the CDR3, the DNA is TGCAGCGTTTATAAAATAGATACAGGGGGCACTGAAGCTTTCTTT. Residues: CSVYKIDTGGTEAFF.

This chain joins TRBV2 and TRBJ2-5; TRBD1 is a possible D gene (7 bases). V dropped 5 bases and J dropped 4 bases, with 17 bases sitting between them. This CDR3 has 15 amino acids. CDR1 is SNHLY, CDR2 FYNNEI, per germline. The CDR3 region has the DNA TGTGCCAGCAGTTCTACAGGGGCGGGGAGAGAGACCCAGTACTTC. It yields the protein CASSSTGAGRETQYF. The full variable domain, in which reference TRBV2 and TRBJ2-5 provide the parts outside the CDR3, is EPEVTQTPSHQVTQMGQEVILRCVPISNHLYFYWYRQILGQKVEFLVSFYNNEISEKSEIFDDQFSVERPDGSNFTLKIRSTKLEDSAMYFCASSSTGAGRETQYFGPGTRLLVL.

The V call is TRBV5-1, the J call TRBJ1-1, with TRBD1 as a possible D gene (6 bases). This CDR3 comprises 12 residues. Germline values: CDR1 SGHRS, CDR2 YFSETQ. V was clipped by 4 bases and J by 8 bases, with 12 bases between them. CDR3 nucleotides: TGCGCCAGCAGCCCTGAGACAGGCGAAGCTTTCTTT. Translated, it gives CASSPETGEAFF. Drawing the rest from reference TRBV5-1 and TRBJ1-1, the complete variable domain is KAGVTQTPRYLIKTRGQQVTLSCSPISGHRSVSWYQQTPGQGLQFLFEYFSETQRNKGNFPGRFSGRQFSNSRSEMNVSTLELGDSALYLCASSPETGEAFFGQGTRLTVV.

The chain links TRBV29-1 to TRBJ1-1; the D gene is possibly TRBD1 (5 bases). Per germline, CDR1 SQVTM and CDR2 ANQGSEA. Between the trimmed V and J ends, which lost 5 bases and 7 bases, there was a span of 17 bases. This CDR3 has 13 amino acids. The CDR3 is CSVISAPGGEAFF. The CDR3 region has the DNA TGCAGCGTTATATCAGCTCCCGGGGGTGAAGCTTTCTTT.

This clone appeared a single time. The chain joins TRBV5-1 to TRBJ1-1; TRBD1 is a possible D gene (6 bases). Trimming removed 0 bases from V and 4 bases from J, with 16 bases in between. Germline values: CDR1 SGHRS, CDR2 YFSETQ. CDR3 length equals 16 residues. CDR3 amino acids: CASSLAGGRDGTEAFF. In DNA form, the CDR3 reads TGCGCCAGCAGCTTGGCCGGGGGGCGCGACGGCACTGAAGCTTTCTTT.

This CDR3 is CASSVGGTGQFTEAFF. CDR3 sequence (DNA): TGTGCCAGCAGCGTAGGAGGGACAGGGCAATTCACTGAAGCTTTCTTT. The chain carries TRBV9 and TRBJ1-1; TRBD1 matches 9 bases. The CDR3 covers 16 residues. Germline CDR1 SGDLS, CDR2 YYNGEE. V gave up 0 bases and J gave up 4 bases; unmatched junction bases: 7.

This clone was picked up a small number of times. The rearrangement uses TRBV28 and TRBJ1-1; TRBD1 matches at 8 bases. The trim removed 6 bases at V and 5 bases at J, leaving 8 bases unmatched. Germline V gene data show CDR1 as MDHEN and CDR2 as SYDVKM. This CDR3 is built from 14 residues. The chain's CDR3 is CASSRWDRRTEAFF. The DNA for the CDR3 is TGTGCCAGCAGCCGATGGGACAGGAGAACTGAAGCTTTCTTT.

The V gene is TRBV11-3, the J gene TRBJ2-3, with unresolved D. The CDR3 covers 14 residues. Between the trimmed V and J ends, which lost 5 bases and 2 bases, there was a span of 11 bases. Germline-derived CDR1 and CDR2 are SGHNT and YENEEA. CDR3 bases: TGTGCCAGCAGCCCAAACCCGTTCACAGATACGCAGTATTTT. It is translated as CASSPNPFTDTQYF.

V and J are TRBV5-4 and TRBJ2-5; possible D gene TRBD2, 6 bases. The CDR3 sequence is 14 residues long. Germline V gene lookup returns CDR1 SGHNT and CDR2 YYREEE (reference sequence). V gave up 4 bases and J gave up 9 bases, with 19 bases separating them. The CDR3 region is CASSPEGRVGPQYF. The CDR3 DNA reads TGTGCCAGCAGCCCGGAGGGCAGGGTAGGGCCCCAGTACTTC.

The chain recombines TRBV5-1 with TRBJ1-4; D is perhaps TRBD1 (5 bases). There are 14 residues in the CDR3. Germline CDR1 is SGHRS and CDR2 is YFSETQ. The ends were cut back, 2 bases at V and 8 bases at J, with 13 bases in the middle. The CDR3 DNA reads TGCGCCAGCAGCTTCCCCGGGGCAGAGGAAAAACTGTTTTTT. Its translation is CASSFPGAEEKLFF.

The genes are TRBV14 and TRBJ2-1; 9 positions agree with TRBD2. The CDR3 length is 16 residues. CDR1 is SGHDN and CDR2 is FVKESK in the germline V gene. The ends lost 1 base at V and 7 bases at J; junction bases unmatched: 8. The CDR3 nucleotides read TGTGCCAGCAGCCAAGTCAGTCTAGCGGGGAATAATGAGCAGTTCTTC. This sequence encodes CASSQVSLAGNNEQFF.

The chain couples TRBV3-1 (or the pseudogene TRBV3-2) to TRBJ2-2; D call uncertain. Trimming stripped 2 bases from V and 1 base from J, with 8 bases between. CDR3 length equals 15 residues. Germline V gene data show CDR1 as LGHDT and CDR2 as YNNKEL (reference sequence). The CDR3 bases are TGTGCCAGCAGCCAATGGTCAGGGAACACCGGGGAGCTGTTTTTT. It specifies CASSQWSGNTGELFF.

The V call is TRBV6-2 or TRBV6-3, the J call TRBJ2-7, with TRBD1 matching 8 bases. In germline, CDR1 is MNHEY, CDR2 SVGEGT. The CDR3 contains 16 residues. Trimming at V came to 1 base and at J to 7 bases, leaving 12 bases not matched to a gene. Written as DNA, the CDR3 is TGTGCCAGCAGTTACTACGGACAGGGCAGTCTGAGGGAGCAGTACTTC. Amino acid sequence: CASSYYGQGSLREQYF.

This chain links TRBV14 with TRBJ2-1; perhaps TRBD2 as D (5 bases). Looked up from germline, CDR1 is SGHDN and CDR2 is FVKESK. This CDR3 has 15 amino acids. V was trimmed by 1 base and J by 2 bases, leaving 9 bases between them. The CDR3 region is CASSQADFPYNEQFF. CDR3 DNA: TGTGCCAGCAGCCAAGCGGACTTCCCCTACAATGAGCAGTTCTTC.

The genes are TRBV18 and TRBJ1-6; no firm D call. Trimming cost V 1 base and J 7 bases, with 17 bases left between them. This CDR3 spans 17 amino acids. Germline CDR1 KGHSH, CDR2 LQKENI. DNA for the CDR3: TGTGCCAGCTCACCACTGGAACAGCCTCGCCTAAATTCACCCCTCCACTTT. Protein product: CASSPLEQPRLNSPLHF.